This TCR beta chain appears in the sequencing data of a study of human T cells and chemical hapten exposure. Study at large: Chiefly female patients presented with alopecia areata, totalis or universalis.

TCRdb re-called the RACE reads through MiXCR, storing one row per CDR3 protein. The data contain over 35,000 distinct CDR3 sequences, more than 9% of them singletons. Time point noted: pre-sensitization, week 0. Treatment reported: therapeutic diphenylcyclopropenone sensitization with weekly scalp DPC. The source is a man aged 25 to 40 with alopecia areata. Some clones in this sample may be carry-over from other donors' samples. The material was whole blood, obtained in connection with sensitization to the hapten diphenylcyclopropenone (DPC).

In DNA, the CDR3 is TGTGCCATCAGTGAGCCGACGCCGACTAGCGGGAAGAACACAGATACGCAGTATTTT. Translating it yields CAISEPTPTSGKNTDTQYF. The chain combines TRBV10-3 with TRBJ2-3, with TRBD2 matching 11 bases. The germline V gene has CDR1 ENHRY and CDR2 SYGVKD. This CDR3 contains 19 residues. The V and J ends lost 2 bases and 2 bases, in that order; junction bases with no gene match: 12.